Each of the 31 T cell receptor beta chains below was sequenced from the same sample in a study of T cell repertoires in cytomegalovirus infection. No antigen has been assigned to these receptors. One entry per CDR3 protein results from TCRdb running MiXCR on the reads. The data contain approximately 730,000 distinct CDR3 sequences, almost 30% of them seen just once; the ten biggest clones take up roughly 14%. The material was cultured CD8+ T cells from PBMCs, obtained from culture after CMV antigen stimulation. These receptors were taken from a human donor in good health (CMV status not recorded). Some clones in this sample may be carry-over from other donors' samples.

The gene calls are TRBV6-2 or TRBV6-3 and TRBJ1-5; D is perhaps TRBD1 (6 bases). V gave up 5 bases and J gave up 0 bases, with 14 bases separating them. The CDR3 consists of 16 residues. Per the germline V gene, CDR1 is MNHEY and CDR2 is SVGEGT. Here the CDR3 reads CASSPIRQDSNQPQHF. DNA of the CDR3: TGTGCCAGCAGTCCAATCCGACAGGATAGCAATCAGCCCCAGCATTTT.

The chain is built from TRBV7-6 and TRBJ2-3, with 9 bases lining up with TRBD1. This CDR3 spans 15 amino acids. In germline, CDR1 is SGHVS, CDR2 FNYEAQ. With 5 bases clipped from V and 4 bases from J, the junction kept 7 bases outside the gene matches. The CDR3 coding sequence is TGTGCCAGCAGCCCACGGGACAGGGAACCAGATACGCAGTATTTT. Translated: CASSPRDREPDTQYF.

The chain joins TRBV20-1 to TRBJ1-5, with a weak D call TRBD1 (6 bases). From germline, CDR1 is DFQATT and CDR2 SNEGSKA (reference sequence). There are 14 residues in the CDR3. Trimming took off 1 base at V and 6 bases at J, with 13 bases between the two ends. This CDR3 reads CSARGPGDGQPQHF. The CDR3, as DNA: TGCAGTGCTAGAGGCCCAGGGGATGGTCAGCCCCAGCATTTT.

This clonotype has more than one count but fewer than ten. The chain is built from TRBV12-3 or TRBV12-4 and TRBJ2-7; 8 bases line up with TRBD1. The CDR3 is 12 residues long. Unmatched junction bases numbered 3, after V lost 5 bases and J lost 6 bases. CDR3 protein: CASSPTGGEQYV. The CDR3 DNA reads TGTGCCAGCAGTCCTACAGGGGGCGAGCAGTACGTC.

This clonotype was counted between two and nine times. V gene TRBV28 combines with J gene TRBJ2-4; 10 positions agree with TRBD1. There are 16 residues in the CDR3. Germline loops: CDR1 MDHEN, CDR2 SYDVKM. V was pared by 3 bases and J by 4 bases, with 6 bases of the junction left unmatched. The CDR3 loop reads CASSFGQGGKKNIQYF. In nucleotides, the CDR3 is TGTGCCAGCAGTTTCGGACAGGGGGGGAAAAAAAACATTCAGTACTTC.

This clonotype turned up a few times. The DNA of the CDR3 is TGTGCCAGCAGCTTATTCGGGTGGGATGGCTACACCTTC. It is translated as CASSLFGWDGYTF. V and J are TRBV7-9 and TRBJ1-2; D not resolved. Trimming took off 2 bases at V and 6 bases at J, with 10 bases between the two ends. CDR3 length: 13 residues. Looked up from germline, CDR1 is SEHNR and CDR2 is FQNEAQ (reference sequence).

The J gene is TRBJ2-2, the V gene TRBV6-5; TRBD2 matches at 8 bases. The V gene's germline CDR1 is MNHEY and CDR2 SVGAGI. The CDR3 loop spans 14 amino acids. J was trimmed by 7 bases and V by 5 bases; bases with no gene match: 6. The CDR3 loop reads CASSHGAGGGELFF. The CDR3 DNA reads as TGTGCCAGCAGTCACGGCGCGGGGGGCGGGGAGCTGTTTTTT.

The chain links TRBV6-5 to TRBJ2-1, with 7 nucleotides matching TRBD2. The V and J ends lost 0 bases and 8 bases, in that order; junction bases with no gene match: 4. The length of the CDR3 is 14 residues. Germline V gene lookup returns CDR1 MNHEY and CDR2 SVGAGI. The CDR3 spells CASSYSQLAYEQFF. CDR3 nucleotide sequence: TGTGCCAGCAGTTACTCGCAACTAGCGTATGAGCAGTTCTTC.

Comment on this clonotype: A much larger clone sits a single nucleotide away, making a read error possible. This chain uses TRBV7-6 with TRBJ2-2; D is unclear. The CDR3 is made up of 15 amino acids. Germline CDR1 is SGHVS and CDR2 is FNYEAQ. CDR3 protein: CANSLVTLNTGELFF. CDR3 in DNA: TGTGCCAACAGCTTAGTGACACTGAACACCGGGGAGCTGTTTTTT.

This clonotype was counted many times. The V and J genes are TRBV6-1 and TRBJ2-2; TRBD1 aligns across 9 bases. CDR3 length: 15 residues. Germline CDR1 and CDR2: MNHNS and SASEGT. Trimming removed 4 bases from V and 6 bases from J; junction bases left unmatched: 6. CDR3 in DNA: TGTGCCAGCAGTGCTCGGGACAGGGCTCCCGGGGAGCTGTTTTTT. Translating it yields CASSARDRAPGELFF.

This clonotype was counted once. The genes are TRBV20-1 and TRBJ1-5; TRBD1 agrees at 8 bases. The CDR3 contains 18 residues. CDR1 is DFQATT and CDR2 is SNEGSKA in the germline V gene (reference sequence). V was pared by 0 bases and J by 6 bases, with 16 bases of the junction left unmatched. In DNA form, the CDR3 reads TGCAGTGCTAGAGATCCGGCCGGTTGGACAGGGAGAAGTCAGCCCCAGCATTTT. It yields the protein CSARDPAGWTGRSQPQHF.

The chain has TRBV9 and TRBJ2-6, with a weak D call TRBD1 (6 bases). Trimming stripped 3 bases from V and 0 bases from J, with 13 bases between. The CDR3 loop spans 17 amino acids. The germline V gene has CDR1 SGDLS and CDR2 YYNGEE. The CDR3 spells CASSDHRAPSGANVLTF. The CDR3, as DNA: TGTGCCAGCAGCGACCACAGGGCCCCCTCTGGGGCCAACGTCCTGACTTTC.

This chain links TRBV4-1 with TRBJ2-1; possible D gene TRBD2, 5 bases. Trimming pared 4 bases from V and 9 bases from J, leaving 13 bases between. This CDR3 is 13 amino acids long. Germline loops: CDR1 MGHRA, CDR2 YSYEKL. As DNA, the CDR3 is TGCGCCAGCAGCCCCGAACCGGCGGGTGAGCAGTTCTTC. Encoded protein: CASSPEPAGEQFF.

V usage is TRBV5-4 and J usage is TRBJ2-3; D is uncertain. This CDR3 region has 15 residues. Trimming removed 4 bases at V and 6 bases at J, with 18 bases between. The V gene's germline CDR1 is SGHNT and CDR2 YYREEE (reference sequence). The CDR3 is CASSAPHVLMDTQYF. DNA for the CDR3: TGTGCCAGCAGCGCGCCACACGTCCTGATGGATACGCAGTATTTT.

A word on this clonotype: Being one base from a much bigger clone, this may be a read error. The chain joins TRBV7-8 to TRBJ2-5, with a tentative D call TRBD1 (6 bases). CDR1 and CDR2 (germline): SGHVS, FQNEAQ. CDR3 length: 14 amino acids. The CDR3 nucleotides read TGTGCCAGCACCTTAGGGCAGGGGTACGAGACCCAGTACTTC. It encodes CASTLGQGYETQYF.

This clonotype was seen many times. The chain links TRBV7-2 to TRBJ2-5; weak D call: TRBD2 (7 bases). The V end was cut by 1 base, the J end by 6 bases, with 15 bases between. This CDR3 has 15 residues. Germline values: CDR1 SGHTA, CDR2 FQGNSA. The CDR3 coding sequence is TGTGCCAGCAGCTTAGAATTCGGGGGGCCGAAGACCCAGTACTTC. Protein: CASSLEFGGPKTQYF. The whole variable domain, filled in from reference TRBV7-2 and TRBJ2-5, reads GAGVSQSPSNKVTEKGKDVELRCDPISGHTALYWYRQSLGQGLEFLIYFQGNSAPDKSGLPSDRFSAERTGGSVSTLTIQRTQQEDSAVYLCASSLEFGGPKTQYFGPGTRLLVL.

A few counts support this clonotype. V and J are TRBV12-5 and TRBJ1-3; D may be TRBD1 (5 bases). Trimming removed 7 bases from V and 1 base from J, with 17 bases in between. The CDR3 covers 16 residues. The germline gives CDR1 LGHNT, CDR2 FRNRAP. CDR3 DNA: TGTGCTAGTGCCTTCTGGCCGGGGGAGTCTGGAAACACCATATATTTT. Its protein is CASAFWPGESGNTIYF.

V and J are TRBV4-3 and TRBJ2-5; 8 positions agree with TRBD1. With V trimmed by 0 bases and J by 5 bases, 11 bases remained unmatched. This CDR3 region has 17 residues. Germline assignment: CDR1 LGHNA and CDR2 YSLEER. This CDR3 reads CASSQERTGLAWETQYF. In nucleotides, the CDR3 is TGCGCCAGCAGCCAAGAGCGGACAGGGTTAGCCTGGGAGACCCAGTACTTC.

The chain recombines TRBV7-6 with TRBJ1-1; D is unresolved. Per the germline V gene, CDR1 is SGHVS and CDR2 is FNYEAQ. The CDR3 is made up of 12 amino acids. V was trimmed by 0 bases and J by 8 bases, leaving 7 bases between them. The DNA of the CDR3 is TGTGCCAGCAGCTTAGCGAAGGGAGAAGCTTTCTTT. This encodes CASSLAKGEAFF.

The V call is TRBV19, the J call TRBJ2-2; D is unresolved. CDR1 LNHDA and CDR2 SQIVND come from the germline V gene (reference sequence). This CDR3 comprises 17 residues. V shed 7 bases and J shed 6 bases, with 24 bases lying between them. Here the CDR3 reads CASTTLTQNFTAGELFF. The CDR3 bases are TGTGCCAGTACAACGCTAACCCAGAACTTTACGGCCGGGGAGCTGTTTTTT.

As DNA, the CDR3 is TGCAGCGTCCTCGACAGGCGGGGCTACACCTTC. Encoded protein: CSVLDRRGYTF. The chain combines TRBV29-1 with TRBJ1-2; tentatively, D is TRBD1 (6 bases). Germline V gives CDR1 SQVTM, CDR2 ANQGSEA. The CDR3 is 11 amino acids. Trimming shortened V by 6 bases and J by 8 bases, and 13 bases separated the two germline ends.

This clonotype was seen only a few times. The chain employs TRBV4-1 and TRBJ1-3; 10 bases are shared with TRBD1. V was pared by 6 bases and J by 4 bases, with 6 bases of the junction left unmatched. Per the germline V gene, CDR1 is MGHRA and CDR2 is YSYEKL. The CDR3 loop spans 15 amino acids. Here the CDR3 DNA reads TGCGCCAGCAGACATGACAGGGGGCTCGGAAACACCATATATTTT. It codes for CASRHDRGLGNTIYF.

The rearrangement links TRBV6-6 to TRBJ1-1; 7 bases line up with TRBD1. Germline lookup yields CDR1 MNHNY and CDR2 SVGAGI (reference sequence). The CDR3 length is 13 residues. With V trimmed by 7 bases and J by 7 bases, 9 bases remained unmatched. CDR3 loop: CASTTDREFEAFF. As DNA, the CDR3 is TGTGCCAGCACCACCGACAGGGAGTTTGAAGCTTTCTTT.

This clonotype has just a few counts. The gene calls are TRBV2 and TRBJ2-1, with 10 bases identical to TRBD1. J gave up 6 bases and V 6 bases, and 11 bases lay outside the gene matches. CDR1 is SNHLY and CDR2 is FYNNEI in the germline V gene. This CDR3 has 16 residues. This CDR3 is CASSDIDRGLANEQFF. DNA for the CDR3: TGTGCCAGCAGCGACATAGACAGGGGGCTCGCCAATGAGCAGTTCTTC.

This clonotype showed up just a few times. This chain links TRBV6-1 with TRBJ2-5, with 14 bases lining up with TRBD2. The length of the CDR3 is 18 residues. CDR1 and CDR2 (germline): MNHNS, SASEGT. Trimming removed 6 bases from V and 5 bases from J; junction bases left unmatched: 14. CDR3 coding DNA: TGTGCCAGCAGGCCCATCCCGACTAGCGGGGGGGCCGGGGAGACCCAGTACTTC. This sequence encodes CASRPIPTSGGAGETQYF.

The chain employs TRBV7-9 and TRBJ2-2, with no clear D. The germline gives CDR1 SEHNR, CDR2 FQNEAQ (reference sequence). This CDR3 has 18 residues. The V end lost 7 bases, the J end lost 1 base, and 22 bases lay between the germline ends. The CDR3 sequence: CASTHPYRTAVNTGELFF. CDR3 nucleotide sequence: TGTGCCAGCACACACCCCTATCGGACGGCCGTGAACACCGGGGAGCTGTTTTTT. The whole variable domain, filled in from reference TRBV7-9 and TRBJ2-2, reads DTGVSQNPRHKITKRGQNVTFRCDPISEHNRLYWYRQTLGQGPEFLTYFQNEAQLEKSRLLSDRFSAERPKGSFSTLEIQRTEQGDSAMYLCASTHPYRTAVNTGELFFGEGSRLTVL.

In this sample, this clonotype turned up a few times. This rearrangement joins TRBV6-6 to TRBJ2-1; D gene unclear. The germline CDR1 and CDR2 sequences are MNHNY and SVGAGI (reference sequence). The CDR3 consists of 15 residues. V dropped 10 bases and J dropped 0 bases, with 16 bases sitting between them. DNA of the CDR3: TGTGCCACCGATGGATGGCCTTTCTCCTACAATGAGCAGTTCTTC. Translation: CATDGWPFSYNEQFF.

This clonotype occurred a few times. This chain links TRBV6-1 with TRBJ2-7; no clear D gene. The CDR3 sequence is 12 residues long. The ends were cut back, 9 bases at V and 9 bases at J, with 18 bases in the middle. The germline V gene has CDR1 MNHNS and CDR2 SASEGT. The chain's CDR3 is CARKTIPGSQYV. The CDR3 DNA reads as TGTGCCAGAAAGACCATCCCGGGCTCGCAGTACGTC.

This clonotype was recorded a few times. The V call is TRBV12-3 or TRBV12-4, the J call TRBJ2-6; unclear D gene. Trimming stripped 0 bases from V and 0 bases from J, with 3 bases between. The CDR3 runs to 15 residues. CDR3 in amino acids: CASSLADSGANVLTF. Written as DNA, the CDR3 is TGTGCCAGCAGTTTAGCAGACTCTGGGGCCAACGTCCTGACTTTC.

V and J are TRBV7-9 and TRBJ1-4; 9 positions match TRBD1. This CDR3 is built from 14 residues. Looked up from germline, CDR1 is SEHNR and CDR2 is FQNEAQ (reference sequence). With 5 bases clipped from V and 6 bases from J, the junction kept 4 bases outside the gene matches. The CDR3 coding sequence is TGTGCCAGCAGCACCCGGGACAGGGATGAAAAACTGTTTTTT. The encoded protein is CASSTRDRDEKLFF. The variable domain in full, completed from reference TRBV7-9 and TRBJ1-4, reads DTGVSQNPRHKITKRGQNVTFRCDPISEHNRLYWYRQTLGQGPEFLTYFQNEAQLEKSRLLSDRFSAERPKGSFSTLEIQRTEQGDSAMYLCASSTRDRDEKLFFGSGTQLSVL.

The chain carries TRBV27 and TRBJ2-7; D is possibly TRBD1 (5 bases). CDR1 is MNHEY, CDR2 SMNVEV, per germline (reference sequence). The CDR3 is 13 amino acids. Trimming shortened V by 6 bases and J by 4 bases, and 13 bases separated the two germline ends. The CDR3 DNA reads as TGTGCCAGCAGGAAAGGGGTAGGATACGAGCAGTACGTC. Residues: CASRKGVGYEQYV.